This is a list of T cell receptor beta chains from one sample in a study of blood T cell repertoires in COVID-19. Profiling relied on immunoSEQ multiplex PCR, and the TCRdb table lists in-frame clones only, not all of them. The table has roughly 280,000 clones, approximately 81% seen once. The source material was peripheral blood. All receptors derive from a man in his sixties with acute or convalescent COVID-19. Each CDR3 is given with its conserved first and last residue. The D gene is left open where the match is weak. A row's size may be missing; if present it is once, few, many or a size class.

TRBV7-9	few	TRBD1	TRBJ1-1	TGTGCCAGCAGGGGACAGGGGTGGGACACTGAAGCTTTCTTT	CASRGQGWDTEAFF
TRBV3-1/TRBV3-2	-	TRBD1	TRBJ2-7	TGTGCCAGCAGCCCCGACAGGGGCTACTACGAGCAGTACTTC	CASSPDRGYYEQYF
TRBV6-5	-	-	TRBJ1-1	TGTGCCAGCAGTTACTCTTCAGGGAGGGGCACTGAAGCTTTCTTT	CASSYSSGRGTEAFF
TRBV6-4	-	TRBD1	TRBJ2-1	TGTGCCAGCAGTCCACAGGGGGCGGAAGTTAATGAGCAGTTCTTC	CASSPQGAEVNEQFF
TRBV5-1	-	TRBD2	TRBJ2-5	TGCGCCAGCAGCTTAAATAGCGGGGGGCAAGAGACCCAGTACTTC	CASSLNSGGQETQYF
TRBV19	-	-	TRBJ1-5	TGTGCCAGTAGTATAATCAAGGGGATGGGCAATCAGCCCCAGCATTTT	CASSIIKGMGNQPQHF
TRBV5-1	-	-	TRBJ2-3	TGCGCCAGCAGCTTGGGTTCAGGGGCAGGGGATACGCAGTATTTT	CASSLGSGAGDTQYF
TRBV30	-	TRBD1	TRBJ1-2	TGTGCCTGGAGTGAGACAGGGCATGGCTACACCTTC	CAWSETGHGYTF
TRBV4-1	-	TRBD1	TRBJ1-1	TGCGCCAGCAGCCCTTCGCGGGACAGGGAAAAGGGCACTGAAGCTTTCTTT	CASSPSRDREKGTEAFF
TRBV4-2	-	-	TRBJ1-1	TGTGCCAGCAGCCACCCCCCCTCGGGGAGGGAGAACACTGAAGCTTTCTTT	CASSHPPSGRENTEAFF
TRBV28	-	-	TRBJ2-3	TGTGCCAGCAGTTTCCTCACAGGGAGCACAGATACGCAGTATTTT	CASSFLTGSTDTQYF
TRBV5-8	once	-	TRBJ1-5	TGTGCCAGCAGCTTGGCCCAGAGATCAGGCAGTAGCAATCAGCCCCAGCATTTT	CASSLAQRSGSSNQPQHF